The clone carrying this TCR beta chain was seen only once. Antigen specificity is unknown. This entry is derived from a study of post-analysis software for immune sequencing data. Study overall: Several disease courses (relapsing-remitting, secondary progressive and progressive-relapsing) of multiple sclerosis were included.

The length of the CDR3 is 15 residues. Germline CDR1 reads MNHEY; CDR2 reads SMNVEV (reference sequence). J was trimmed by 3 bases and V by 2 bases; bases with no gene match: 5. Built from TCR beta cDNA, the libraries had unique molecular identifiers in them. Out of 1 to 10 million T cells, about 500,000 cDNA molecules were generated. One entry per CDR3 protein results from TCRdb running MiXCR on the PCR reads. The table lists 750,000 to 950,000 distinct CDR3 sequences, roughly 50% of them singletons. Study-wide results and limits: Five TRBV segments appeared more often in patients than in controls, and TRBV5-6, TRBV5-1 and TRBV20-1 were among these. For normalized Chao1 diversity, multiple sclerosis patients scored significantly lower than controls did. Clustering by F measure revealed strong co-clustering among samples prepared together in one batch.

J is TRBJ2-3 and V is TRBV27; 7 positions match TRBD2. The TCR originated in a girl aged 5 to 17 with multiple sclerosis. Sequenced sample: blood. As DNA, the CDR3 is TGTGCCAGCAGTTTAGCGGGAGTACGAACAGATACGCAGTATTTT. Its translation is CASSLAGVRTDTQYF.